One sample yielded the 16 T cell receptor beta chains listed below, sequenced in a study of T cells in women clearing cervical HPV infection. Data came from immunoSEQ multiplex PCR; TCRdb stores just in-frame clones and leaves some out. Recorded for this sample: approximately 34,000 clones. Specimen: blood buffy coat. The receptors derive from a woman between 18 and 75 years old with a cervical HPV16 infection that either progressed to CIN3+ or cleared (not recorded which).

Regarding this clone: The read gets to within 3 residues of the CDR3 end, and the germline J gene fills in the rest. The rearrangement links TRBV5-1 to TRBJ1-2; D possibly corresponds to TRBD1 (5 bases). CDR1 SGHRS and CDR2 YFSETQ come from the germline V gene. With 6 bases removed from V and 5 bases from J, the gap between germline ends came to 17 bases. The CDR3 extends over 14 amino acids. Incomplete CDR3 DNA: TGCGCCAGCACTCCCGACAGTCAACTATATGGC. It encodes CASTPDSQLYG. The full CDR3 reads CASTPDSQLYGYTF.

About this clone itself: The read falls 3 residues short of the CDR3 end, and the missing part is taken from the germline J gene. The chain is built from TRBV12-3 or TRBV12-4 and TRBJ2-2; weak D call: TRBD1 (5 bases). The CDR3 is made up of 15 amino acids. V lost 2 bases to trimming and J lost 5 bases, with 12 bases between them. CDR3 bases read: TGTGCCAGCAGTTTAATGGGGCCCAGGACCGGGGAG. It yields the protein CASSLMGPRTGE. The entire CDR3 protein reads CASSLMGPRTGELFF.

As regards this clone: The read stops 3 residues short of the end of the CDR3; the missing end is completed from the germline J gene. The V call is TRBV19, the J call TRBJ2-7; weak D call: TRBD1 (6 bases). Germline V CDR1 and CDR2: LNHDA, SQIVND (reference sequence). Trimming stripped 1 base from V and 3 bases from J, with 10 bases between. This CDR3 comprises 14 residues. The sequenced part of the CDR3 DNA is TGTGCCAGTAGTATAGGACAGGAGAGCTACGAG. This sequence encodes CASSIGQESYE. The full CDR3 reads CASSIGQESYEQYF.

With respect to this clone: The CDR3 end falls 3 residues outside the read, so it is completed with the germline J gene. V is TRBV7-9 and J is TRBJ1-5; D remains unclear. CDR3 length: 13 amino acids. In germline, CDR1 is SEHNR, CDR2 FQNEAQ (reference sequence). Trimming stripped 5 bases from V and 5 bases from J, with 10 bases between. CDR3 sequence: CASSLGTDQPQHF. Incomplete CDR3 DNA: TGTGCCAGCAGCCTGGGCACCGATCAGCCC. The entire variable domain, with the rest obtained from reference TRBV7-9 and TRBJ1-5, is as follows: DTGVSQNPRHKITKRGQNVTFRCDPISEHNRLYWYRQTLGQGPEFLTYFQNEAQLEKSRLLSDRFSAERPKGSFSTLEIQRTEQGDSAMYLCASSLGTDQPQHFGDGTRLSIL.

A word on this clone: With the read ending 3 residues before the CDR3 end, the germline J gene is used to fill in that end. The chain has TRBV5-5 and TRBJ1-1, with TRBD1 matching over 7 bases. The CDR3 loop spans 15 amino acids. Per the germline V gene, CDR1 is SGHKS and CDR2 is YYEKEE (reference sequence). The CDR3 reads CASSPRDSARAEAFF. The CDR3 DNA, read in part, is TGTGCCAGCAGCCCTCGGGACAGCGCTCGAGCGGAA.

Partial CDR3 DNA: TGCAGTGCTAGAGATTCCCTAGAGGTTAATCAGCCC. This sequence encodes CSARDSLEVNQP. The whole CDR3 region reads CSARDSLEVNQPQHF. The chain combines TRBV20-1 with TRBJ1-5, with D unresolved. The observed sequence ends 3 residues before the CDR3 terminus, with the missing tail filled in from the germline J gene. Germline loops: CDR1 DFQATT, CDR2 SNEGSKA (reference sequence). The CDR3 runs 15 residues. Trimming removed 0 bases at V and 4 bases at J, with 13 bases between.

Concerning this clone: Read coverage stops 3 residues before the CDR3 terminus; the germline J gene supplies the remainder. The chain is built from TRBV29-1 and TRBJ1-2; D gene uncertain. Per the germline V gene, CDR1 is SQVTM and CDR2 is ANQGSEA. This CDR3 is built from 12 residues. The V end was cut by 6 bases, the J end by 2 bases, with 10 bases between. CDR3 sequence: CSVVEANYGYTF. The sequenced CDR3 bases are TGCAGCGTGGTTGAAGCAAACTATGGC.

With regard to this clone: The read halts 3 residues ahead of the CDR3 end, with the missing end drawn from the germline J gene. V gene TRBV6-1 combines with J gene TRBJ1-6; 11 nucleotides match TRBD1. V trimming: 1 base; J trimming: 10 bases; junction bases outside the gene matches: 3. CDR1 is MNHNS and CDR2 is SASEGT in the germline V gene. The CDR3 extends over 15 amino acids. The sequenced part of the CDR3 DNA is TGTGCCAGCAGTGAAGATGGGACAGGGGGGTCACCC. Its translation: CASSEDGTGGSP. The full CDR3 sequence reads CASSEDGTGGSPLHF.

Concerning this clone itself: The read is 3 residues too short to cover the CDR3 end, so that end is filled in from the germline J gene. V gene TRBV19 combines with J gene TRBJ1-4; TRBD1 matches at 7 bases. Per the germline V gene, CDR1 is LNHDA and CDR2 is SQIVND (reference sequence). This CDR3 has 14 amino acids. CDR3: CASQTGNYNSPLFF. The sequenced CDR3 bases are TGTGCCAGTCAGACAGGGAACTATAATTCACCA.

In the case of this clone: From the germline J gene comes the end of the CDR3, since the read stops 3 residues before it. The rearrangement links TRBV19 to TRBJ2-1, with TRBD2 matching over 8 bases. V lost 5 bases to trimming and J lost 7 bases; unmatched junction nucleotides: 4. Looked up from germline, CDR1 is LNHDA and CDR2 is SQIVND (reference sequence). The CDR3 length is 13 residues. CDR3 residues: CASSRGGENEQFF. The sequenced part of the CDR3 DNA is TGTGCCAGTAGTCGGGGGGGTGAGAATGAG.

As to this clone: The read stops 3 residues short of the end of the CDR3; the missing end is completed from the germline J gene. This chain uses TRBV19 with TRBJ2-2; no firm D call. The length of the CDR3 is 16 residues. The germline V gene has CDR1 LNHDA and CDR2 SQIVND (reference sequence). Trimming removed 4 bases from V and 0 bases from J, with 12 bases in between. CDR3 sequence reads: CASSRPRSSNTGELFF. The sequenced CDR3 bases are TGTGCCAGTAGTAGACCGCGGTCCTCGAACACCGGGGAG.

In regard to this clone: The CDR3 is cut off 3 residues early in the read; its end comes from the germline J gene. The chain joins TRBV2 to TRBJ2-2; 7 bases line up with TRBD1. The germline V gene has CDR1 SNHLY and CDR2 FYNNEI. The CDR3 consists of 16 residues. The CDR3 spells CASRRQVEGANEKLFF. CDR3 bases read: TGTGCCAGCAGAAGACAGGTTGAGGGGGCTAATGAAAAG.

About this clone: Read sequence stops 3 residues before the CDR3 end, and the germline J gene provides the missing end. This sequence joins TRBV20-1 and TRBJ2-1, with TRBD1 identical over 10 bases. The CDR3 loop spans 13 amino acids. The trim removed 5 bases at V and 8 bases at J, leaving 6 bases unmatched. Germline loops: CDR1 DFQATT, CDR2 SNEGSKA (reference sequence). The CDR3 protein is CSAPRTGGHEQFF. Incomplete CDR3 DNA: TGCAGTGCTCCTCGGACAGGGGGGCATGAG.

As regards this clone: The read is 3 residues too short to cover the CDR3 end, so that end is filled in from the germline J gene. The genes are TRBV5-1 and TRBJ2-3; 11 bases match TRBD2. CDR3 length equals 15 residues. From germline, CDR1 is SGHRS and CDR2 YFSETQ. Trimming at V came to 4 bases and at J to 1 base, leaving 2 bases not matched to a gene. The sequenced part of the CDR3 DNA is TGCGCCAGCAGCGTACTAGCGGGGGGCACAGATACG. It encodes CASSVLAGGTDT. The whole CDR3 protein is CASSVLAGGTDTQYF.

About this clone itself: The read ends 3 residues shy of where the CDR3 ends; the end is completed using the germline J gene. The chain employs TRBV11-2 and TRBJ2-3; 7 bases fit TRBD1. Germline trimming cut 5 bases from V and 8 bases from J; bases unmatched to any gene: 7. Per germline, CDR1 SGHAT and CDR2 FQNNGV. This CDR3 contains 13 residues. The sequenced part of the CDR3 DNA is TGTGCCAGCAGCCTCGACAGGGATAGTACG. It translates to CASSLDRDST. The complete CDR3 sequence is CASSLDRDSTQYF.

Points on this clone: The read halts 3 residues ahead of the CDR3 end, with the missing end drawn from the germline J gene. This chain joins TRBV20-1 and TRBJ2-4, with 11 bases fitting TRBD2. The CDR3 length is 15 residues. CDR1 is DFQATT, CDR2 SNEGSKA, per germline (reference sequence). This chain's CDR3 is CSARGGVAGGETQYF. CDR3 bases read: TGCAGTGCTCGCGGAGGGGTAGCGGGAGGGGAGACT.